These T cell receptor beta chains were read from a single sample in a study of beta chain features in type 1 diabetes. Produced via immunoSEQ multiplex PCR; TCRdb's table is partial and in-frame only. Of about 160,000 clones listed, around 8% are singletons. The sample taken for sequencing was central memory CD4+ T cells from blood. These receptors were taken from a woman aged 40 to 49 with type 1 diabetes. Both conserved end residues are part of each CDR3. Fields, in order: V gene, D gene, J gene, clone size, CDR3 protein, CDR3 DNA. The D gene is left open where the match is weak. Expanded clones get a size class; other rows say once, few or many, or leave the size out.

TRBV7-2	TRBD1	TRBJ1-2	-	CASSPGQDLWGYTF	TGTGCCAGCAGCCCGGGACAGGACCTTTGGGGCTACACCTTC
TRBV7-2	-	TRBJ2-5	few	CASSFSWGVGETQYF	TGTGCCAGCAGCTTTTCCTGGGGGGTCGGAGAGACCCAGTACTTC
TRBV4-2	TRBD1	TRBJ2-7	-	CASSQDFGTGAREQYF	TGTGCCAGCAGCCAAGATTTTGGGACAGGGGCGCGGGAGCAGTACTTC
TRBV5-1	-	TRBJ1-5	-	CASSLGGSSNQPQHF	TGCGCCAGCAGCTTGGGAGGCAGTAGCAATCAGCCCCAGCATTTT
TRBV7-6	-	TRBJ1-1	-	CASSLEGGLAEAFF	TGTGCCAGCAGCTTAGAAGGGGGATTAGCTGAAGCTTTCTTT
TRBV4-3	-	TRBJ1-4	-	CASRGGREGEKLFF	TGCGCCAGCAGGGGGGGCAGGGAGGGTGAAAAACTGTTTTTT
TRBV4-2	TRBD1	TRBJ1-1	few	CASSLGQGPMNTEAFF	TGTGCCAGCAGCCTCGGACAGGGGCCTATGAACACTGAAGCTTTCTTT
TRBV21-1	-	TRBJ2-7	few	CASSPQRTGSYEQYF	TGTGCCAGCAGCCCTCAGAGGACAGGCTCCTACGAGCAGTACTTC
TRBV9	-	TRBJ2-5	-	CASSVRVIGSSGLGETQYF	TGTGCCAGCAGCGTGAGGGTTATCGGGAGTTCCGGATTGGGAGAGACCCAGTACTTC
TRBV30	-	TRBJ2-7	few	CAWGGDKREQYF	TGTGCCTGGGGGGGGGACAAACGGGAGCAGTACTTC
TRBV4-3	TRBD1	TRBJ1-3	few	CASNDGTGAGNTIYF	TGCGCCAGCAACGATGGGACAGGAGCTGGAAACACCATATATTTT
TRBV7-8	TRBD1	TRBJ2-7	few	CASRDREDEQYF	TGTGCCAGCAGGGACAGGGAGGACGAGCAGTACTTC
TRBV6-6	TRBD1	TRBJ2-7	few	CASSTGTGAYEQYF	TGTGCCAGCAGTACCGGGACAGGCGCCTACGAGCAGTACTTC
TRBV29-1	-	TRBJ2-3	few	CSAVPRTDSTDTQYF	TGCAGCGCCGTCCCCCGGACAGATAGCACAGATACGCAGTATTTT